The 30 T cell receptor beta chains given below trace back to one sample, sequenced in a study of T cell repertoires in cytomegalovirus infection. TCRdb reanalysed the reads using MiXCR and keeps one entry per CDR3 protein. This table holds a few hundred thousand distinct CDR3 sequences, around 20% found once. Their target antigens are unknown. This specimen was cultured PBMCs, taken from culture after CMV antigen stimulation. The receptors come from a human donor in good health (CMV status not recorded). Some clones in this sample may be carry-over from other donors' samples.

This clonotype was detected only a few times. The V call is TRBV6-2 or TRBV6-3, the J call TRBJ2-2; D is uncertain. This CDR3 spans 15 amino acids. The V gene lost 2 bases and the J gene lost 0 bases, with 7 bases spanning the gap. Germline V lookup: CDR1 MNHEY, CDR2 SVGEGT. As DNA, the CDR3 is TGTGCCAGCAGTTACGTGGCAGCGAACACCGGGGAGCTGTTTTTT. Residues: CASSYVAANTGELFF.

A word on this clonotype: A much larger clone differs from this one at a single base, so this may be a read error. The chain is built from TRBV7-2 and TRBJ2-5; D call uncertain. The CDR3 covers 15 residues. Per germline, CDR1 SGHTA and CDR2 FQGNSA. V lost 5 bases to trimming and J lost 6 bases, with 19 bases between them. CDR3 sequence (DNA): TGTGCCAGCAGCCCAGTCGGTGGGGTTCAAAAGACCCAGTACTTC. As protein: CASSPVGGVQKTQYF. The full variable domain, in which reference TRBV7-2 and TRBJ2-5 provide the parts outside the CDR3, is GAGVSQSPSNKVTEKGKDVELRCDPISGHTALYWYRQSLGQGLEFLIYFQGNSAPDKSGLPSDRFSAERTGGSVSTLTIQRTQQEDSAVYLCASSPVGGVQKTQYFGPGTRLLVL.

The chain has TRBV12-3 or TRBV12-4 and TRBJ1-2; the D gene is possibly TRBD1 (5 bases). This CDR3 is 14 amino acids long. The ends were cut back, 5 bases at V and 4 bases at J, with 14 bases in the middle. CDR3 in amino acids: CASSRDARGYGYTF. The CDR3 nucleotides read TGTGCCAGCAGTCGGGACGCACGTGGCTATGGCTACACCTTC.

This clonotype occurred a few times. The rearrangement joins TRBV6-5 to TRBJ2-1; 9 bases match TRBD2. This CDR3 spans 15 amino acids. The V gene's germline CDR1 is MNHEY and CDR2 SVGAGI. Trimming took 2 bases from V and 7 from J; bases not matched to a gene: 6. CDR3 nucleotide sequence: TGTGCCAGCAGTTACGGCGGGAGGGTAAGGAATGAGCAGTTCTTC. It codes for CASSYGGRVRNEQFF.

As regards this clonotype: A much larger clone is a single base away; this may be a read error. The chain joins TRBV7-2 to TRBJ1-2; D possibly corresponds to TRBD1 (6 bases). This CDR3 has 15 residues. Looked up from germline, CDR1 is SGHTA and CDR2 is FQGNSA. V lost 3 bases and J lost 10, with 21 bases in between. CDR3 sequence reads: CASSFIARGGHDYTF. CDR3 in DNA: TGTGCCAGCAGCTTTATAGCCAGGGGAGGCCATGACTACACCTTC.

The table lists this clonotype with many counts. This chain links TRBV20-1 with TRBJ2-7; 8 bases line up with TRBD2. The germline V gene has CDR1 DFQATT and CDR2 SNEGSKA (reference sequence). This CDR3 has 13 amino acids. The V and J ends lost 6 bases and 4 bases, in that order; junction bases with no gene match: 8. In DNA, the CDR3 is TGCAGTGCCTCCGGGAGGGCCAGTTACGAGCAGTACTTC. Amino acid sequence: CSASGRASYEQYF.

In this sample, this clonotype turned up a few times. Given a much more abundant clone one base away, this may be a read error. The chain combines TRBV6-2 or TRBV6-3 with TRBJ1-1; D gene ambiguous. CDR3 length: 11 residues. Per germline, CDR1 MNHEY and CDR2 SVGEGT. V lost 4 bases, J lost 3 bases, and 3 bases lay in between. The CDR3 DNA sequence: TGTGCCAGCAGTTCCCACACTGAAGCTTTCTTT. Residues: CASSSHTEAFF.

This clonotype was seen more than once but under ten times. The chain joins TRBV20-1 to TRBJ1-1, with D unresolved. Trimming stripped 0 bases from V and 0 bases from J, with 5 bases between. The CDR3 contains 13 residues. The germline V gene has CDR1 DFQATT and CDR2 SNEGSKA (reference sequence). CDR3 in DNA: TGCAGTGCTAGAGATAGGGTGAACACTGAAGCTTTCTTT. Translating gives CSARDRVNTEAFF.

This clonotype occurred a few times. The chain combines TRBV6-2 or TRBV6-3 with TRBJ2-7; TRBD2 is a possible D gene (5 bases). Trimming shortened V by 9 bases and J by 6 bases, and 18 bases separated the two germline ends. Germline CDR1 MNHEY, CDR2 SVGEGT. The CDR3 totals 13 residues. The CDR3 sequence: CASSNYGESEQYF. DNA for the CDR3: TGTGCCAGTTCAAACTACGGGGAGAGCGAGCAGTACTTC.

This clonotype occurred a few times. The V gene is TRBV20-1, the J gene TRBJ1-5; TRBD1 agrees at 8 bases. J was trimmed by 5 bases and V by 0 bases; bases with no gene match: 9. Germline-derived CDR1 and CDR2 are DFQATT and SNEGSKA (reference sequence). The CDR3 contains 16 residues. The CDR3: CSARDQGQGAYQPQHF. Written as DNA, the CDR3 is TGCAGTGCTAGAGATCAGGGGCAGGGGGCTTATCAGCCCCAGCATTTT.

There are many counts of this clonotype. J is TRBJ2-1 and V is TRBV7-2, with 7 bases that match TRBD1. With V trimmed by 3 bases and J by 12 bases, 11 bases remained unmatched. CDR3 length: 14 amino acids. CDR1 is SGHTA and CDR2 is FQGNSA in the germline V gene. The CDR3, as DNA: TGTGCCAGCAGCTTCGCGGAGAGGACAGGACGGCAGTTCTTC. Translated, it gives CASSFAERTGRQFF.

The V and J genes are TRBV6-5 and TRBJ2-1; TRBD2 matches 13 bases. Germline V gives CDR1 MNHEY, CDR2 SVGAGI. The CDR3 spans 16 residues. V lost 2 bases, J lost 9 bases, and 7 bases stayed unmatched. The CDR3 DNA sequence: TGTGCCAGCAGTTACATCCGAACTAGCGGGAGGGGTGAGCAGTTCTTC. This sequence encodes CASSYIRTSGRGEQFF.

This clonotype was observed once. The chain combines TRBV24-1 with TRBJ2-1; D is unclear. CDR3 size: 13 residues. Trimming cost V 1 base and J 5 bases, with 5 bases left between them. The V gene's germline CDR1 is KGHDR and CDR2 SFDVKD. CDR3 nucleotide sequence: TGTGCCACCAGTGATTTAAGACACAATGAGCAGTTCTTC. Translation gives CATSDLRHNEQFF.

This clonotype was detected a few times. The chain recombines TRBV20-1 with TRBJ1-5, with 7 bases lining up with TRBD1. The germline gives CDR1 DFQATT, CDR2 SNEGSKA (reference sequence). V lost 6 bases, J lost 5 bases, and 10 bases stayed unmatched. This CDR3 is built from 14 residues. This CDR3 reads CSASRQGWDQPQHF. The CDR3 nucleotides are TGCAGTGCCTCACGACAGGGTTGGGATCAGCCCCAGCATTTT.

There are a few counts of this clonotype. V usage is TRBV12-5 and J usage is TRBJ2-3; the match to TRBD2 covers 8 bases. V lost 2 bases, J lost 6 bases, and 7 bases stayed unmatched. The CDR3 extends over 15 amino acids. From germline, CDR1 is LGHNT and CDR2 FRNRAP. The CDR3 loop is CASGLWVAGRDTQYF. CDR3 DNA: TGTGCTAGTGGTTTGTGGGTAGCGGGACGGGATACGCAGTATTTT.

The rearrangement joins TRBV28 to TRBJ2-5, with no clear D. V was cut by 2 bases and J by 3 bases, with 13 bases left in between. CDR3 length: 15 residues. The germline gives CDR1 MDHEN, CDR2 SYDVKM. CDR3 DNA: TGTGCCAGCAGTTTAATTAGGACCCAAGAAGAGACCCAGTACTTC. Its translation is CASSLIRTQEETQYF.

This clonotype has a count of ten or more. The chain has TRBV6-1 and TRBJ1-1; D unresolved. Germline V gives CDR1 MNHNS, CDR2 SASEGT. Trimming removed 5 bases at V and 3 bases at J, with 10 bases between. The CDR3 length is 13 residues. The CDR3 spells CASSLLGYTEAFF. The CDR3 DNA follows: TGTGCCAGCAGTCTCCTAGGGTACACTGAAGCTTTCTTT.

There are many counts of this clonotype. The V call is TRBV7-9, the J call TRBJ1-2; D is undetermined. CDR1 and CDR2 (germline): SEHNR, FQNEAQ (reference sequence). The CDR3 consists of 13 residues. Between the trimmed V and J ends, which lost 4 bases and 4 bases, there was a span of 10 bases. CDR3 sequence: CASSSDGLYGYTF. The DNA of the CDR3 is TGTGCCAGCAGCTCAGACGGACTCTATGGCTACACCTTC.

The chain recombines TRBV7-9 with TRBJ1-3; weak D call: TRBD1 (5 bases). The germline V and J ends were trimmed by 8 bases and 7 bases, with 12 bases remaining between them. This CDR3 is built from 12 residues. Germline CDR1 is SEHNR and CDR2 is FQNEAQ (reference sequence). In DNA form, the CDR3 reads TGTGCCAGCGGGGCACGGCGGAACACCATATATTTT. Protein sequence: CASGARRNTIYF.

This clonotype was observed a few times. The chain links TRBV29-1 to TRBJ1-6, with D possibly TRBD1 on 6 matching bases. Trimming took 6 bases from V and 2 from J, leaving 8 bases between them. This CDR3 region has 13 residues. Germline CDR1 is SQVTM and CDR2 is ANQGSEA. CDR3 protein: CSVGAAYNSPLHF. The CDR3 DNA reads TGCAGCGTGGGGGCAGCCTATAATTCACCCCTCCACTTT.

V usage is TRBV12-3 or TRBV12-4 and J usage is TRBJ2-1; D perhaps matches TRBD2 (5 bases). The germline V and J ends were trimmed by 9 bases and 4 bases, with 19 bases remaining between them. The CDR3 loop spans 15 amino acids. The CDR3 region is CASSLGVAQYNEQFF. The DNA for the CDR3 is TGTGCCAGTTCTCTCGGGGTGGCTCAATACAATGAGCAGTTCTTC.

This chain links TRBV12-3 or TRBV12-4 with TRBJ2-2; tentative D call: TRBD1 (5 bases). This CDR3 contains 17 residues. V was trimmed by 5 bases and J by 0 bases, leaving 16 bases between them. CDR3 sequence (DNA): TGTGCCAGCAGTGACCCCCGACAGCGCGCGAACACCGGGGAGCTGTTTTTT. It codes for CASSDPRQRANTGELFF.

CDR3 bases: TGTGCCAGCAGTTCGGGCCCGGGACAGCAGTATGGCTACACCTTC. It specifies CASSSGPGQQYGYTF. V and J are TRBV7-2 and TRBJ1-2; 7 bases agree with TRBD1. The CDR3 runs to 15 residues. The J segment lost 5 bases and the V segment lost 6 bases, leaving 12 bases of the junction unmatched. Germline values: CDR1 SGHTA, CDR2 FQGNSA. The entire variable domain, with the rest obtained from reference TRBV7-2 and TRBJ1-2, is as follows: GAGVSQSPSNKVTEKGKDVELRCDPISGHTALYWYRQSLGQGLEFLIYFQGNSAPDKSGLPSDRFSAERTGGSVSTLTIQRTQQEDSAVYLCASSSGPGQQYGYTFGSGTRLTVV.

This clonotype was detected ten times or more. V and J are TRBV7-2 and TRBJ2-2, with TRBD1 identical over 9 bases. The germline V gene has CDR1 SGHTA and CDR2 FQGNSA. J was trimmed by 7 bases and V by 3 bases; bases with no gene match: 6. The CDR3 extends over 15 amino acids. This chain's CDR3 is CASSFEQGAGGELFF. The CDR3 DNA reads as TGTGCCAGCAGCTTCGAACAGGGGGCTGGCGGGGAGCTGTTTTTT.

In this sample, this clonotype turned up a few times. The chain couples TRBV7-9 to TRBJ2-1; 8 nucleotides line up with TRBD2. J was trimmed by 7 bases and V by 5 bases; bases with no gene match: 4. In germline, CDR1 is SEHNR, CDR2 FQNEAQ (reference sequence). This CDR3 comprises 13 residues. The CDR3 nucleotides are TGTGCCAGCAGCGAGCGGGAGTGGAATGAGCAGTTCTTC. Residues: CASSEREWNEQFF.

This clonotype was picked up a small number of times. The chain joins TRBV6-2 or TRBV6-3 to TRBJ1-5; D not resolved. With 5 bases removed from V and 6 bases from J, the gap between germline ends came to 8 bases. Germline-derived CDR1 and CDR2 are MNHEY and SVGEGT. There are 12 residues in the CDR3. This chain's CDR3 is CASSDPSQPQHF. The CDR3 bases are TGTGCCAGCAGTGACCCTAGTCAGCCCCAGCATTTT.

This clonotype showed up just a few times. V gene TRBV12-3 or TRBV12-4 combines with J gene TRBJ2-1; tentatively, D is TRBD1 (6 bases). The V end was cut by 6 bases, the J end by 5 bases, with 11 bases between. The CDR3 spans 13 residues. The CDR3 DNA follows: TGTGCCAGCAGCCGGGACACGAACAATGAGCAGTTCTTC. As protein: CASSRDTNNEQFF.

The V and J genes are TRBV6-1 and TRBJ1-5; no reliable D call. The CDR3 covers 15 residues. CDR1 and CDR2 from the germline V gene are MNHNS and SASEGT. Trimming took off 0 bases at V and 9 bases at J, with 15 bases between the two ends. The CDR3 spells CASSEAVGGGRPQHF. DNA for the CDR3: TGTGCCAGCAGTGAAGCGGTGGGCGGCGGTAGGCCCCAGCATTTT.

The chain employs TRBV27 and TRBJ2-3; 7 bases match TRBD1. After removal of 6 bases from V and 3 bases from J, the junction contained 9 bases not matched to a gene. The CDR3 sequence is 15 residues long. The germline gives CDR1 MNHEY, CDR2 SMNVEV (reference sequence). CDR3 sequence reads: CASSLSGGRTDTQYF. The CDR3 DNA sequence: TGTGCCAGCAGCCTCTCAGGGGGAAGAACAGATACGCAGTATTTT.

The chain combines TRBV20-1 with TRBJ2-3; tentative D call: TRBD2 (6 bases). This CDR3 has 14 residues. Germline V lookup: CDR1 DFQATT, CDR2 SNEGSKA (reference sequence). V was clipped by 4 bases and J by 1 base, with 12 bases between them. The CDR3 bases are TGCAGTGCTAAAACTAGCTGGGGCACAGATACGCAGTATTTT. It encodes CSAKTSWGTDTQYF.